One and the same sample provided the 18 T cell receptor beta chains below, sequenced in a study of blood T cell repertoires in COVID-19. Repertoires were generated with immunoSEQ multiplex PCR, while TCRdb's copy carries only in-frame clones and drops some. The sample has approximately 150,000 clones, 79% seen once; the top ten hold 8.1%. Sequenced sample: peripheral blood. The receptor source for this set is a woman in her fifties or sixties with COVID-19, enrolled during active disease.

A few counts support this clone. Within the sample, other DNA sequences also encode this same CDR3. The CDR3 loop is CASSLAGETQYF. The CDR3 DNA sequence: TGCGCCAGCAGCTTGGCAGGAGAGACCCAGTACTTC. V gene TRBV5-1 combines with J gene TRBJ2-5; D uncertain. Germline V gene sequence: CDR1 SGHRS, CDR2 YFSETQ. The CDR3 runs to 12 residues. The V gene lost 0 bases and the J gene lost 4 bases, with 4 bases spanning the gap.

This chain joins TRBV18 and TRBJ2-1, with a weak D call TRBD2 (6 bases). Germline CDR1 KGHSH, CDR2 LQKENI. V was trimmed by 3 bases and J by 1 base, leaving 19 bases between them. This CDR3 spans 18 amino acids. The CDR3 region is CASSPGGGGPTSYNEQFF. The CDR3 DNA is TGTGCCAGCTCACCGGGGGGTGGAGGGCCGACTTCCTACAATGAGCAGTTCTTC.

This clone was counted a few times. The chain joins TRBV5-4 to TRBJ2-1; D is unclear. The CDR3 covers 14 residues. In germline, CDR1 is SGHNT, CDR2 YYREEE (reference sequence). The ends were cut back, 2 bases at V and 6 bases at J, with 12 bases in the middle. The CDR3 spells CASSFASLANEQFF. The CDR3 nucleotides read TGTGCCAGCAGCTTCGCCTCATTAGCCAATGAGCAGTTCTTC.

This chain uses TRBV2 with TRBJ2-7, with TRBD2 matching 10 bases. The CDR3 spans 15 residues. Germline loops: CDR1 SNHLY, CDR2 FYNNEI. V trimming: 6 bases; J trimming: 2 bases; junction bases outside the gene matches: 7. The CDR3 loop reads CASSERTSGAYEQYV. In DNA form, the CDR3 reads TGTGCCAGCAGCGAAAGGACTAGCGGAGCCTACGAGCAGTACGTC.

The chain uses TRBV18 and TRBJ2-1; 14 bases are shared with TRBD2. Per germline, CDR1 KGHSH and CDR2 LQKENI. V lost 3 bases to trimming and J lost 7 bases; unmatched junction nucleotides: 5. The CDR3 extends over 16 amino acids. The CDR3 nucleotides are TGTGCCAGCTCACCGGGACTAGCGGGGGCCAGGAATGAGCAGTTCTTC. Its protein product is CASSPGLAGARNEQFF.

This sequence joins TRBV2 and TRBJ2-2; D is unresolved. The germline V gene has CDR1 SNHLY and CDR2 FYNNEI. This CDR3 spans 14 amino acids. Trimming left V 6 bases short and J 1 base short, with 9 bases between. The CDR3 reads CASRLLLNTGELFF. The DNA of the CDR3 is TGTGCCAGCAGGTTACTATTGAACACCGGGGAGCTGTTTTTT.

CDR3 in DNA: TGTGCCAGCAGCGGAGGTAGCGGGAGGGCCAATTATACGCAGTATTTT. Amino acids: CASSGGSGRANYTQYF. The V call is TRBV5-5, the J call TRBJ2-3; 11 bases agree with TRBD2. There are 16 residues in the CDR3. The germline gives CDR1 SGHKS, CDR2 YYEKEE (reference sequence). After removal of 4 bases from V and 7 bases from J, the junction contained 11 bases not matched to a gene.

The table lists this clone with many counts. This chain links TRBV19 with TRBJ1-5; TRBD1 matches 8 bases. This CDR3 comprises 16 residues. Germline CDR1 is LNHDA and CDR2 is SQIVND (reference sequence). V shed 3 bases, J shed 2 bases, and the junction held 6 bases outside the gene matches. CDR3 coding DNA: TGTGCCAGTAGTATTAATCGGGGACAGGGCAATCAGCCCCAGCATTTT. This codes for CASSINRGQGNQPQHF.

The V and J genes are TRBV6-1 and TRBJ2-1; a possible D gene is TRBD1 (5 bases). This CDR3 is 15 amino acids long. The V gene's germline CDR1 is MNHNS and CDR2 SASEGT. The V end lost 1 base, the J end lost 15 bases, and 22 bases lay between the germline ends. DNA of the CDR3: TGTGCCAGCAGTGAAGAGCCGACTCGCCAGCAGGGTCGGTTCTTC. Translating gives CASSEEPTRQQGRFF.

This chain joins TRBV9 and TRBJ2-3, with D unclear. Trimming removed 0 bases from V and 5 bases from J, with 10 bases in between. The CDR3 spans 14 residues. Germline CDR1 is SGDLS and CDR2 is YYNGEE. The CDR3 here is CASSVAPEVDTQYF. The CDR3 region has the DNA TGTGCCAGCAGCGTAGCTCCAGAGGTAGATACGCAGTATTTT. Together with reference TRBV9 and TRBJ2-3, the CDR3 gives the full variable domain: DSGVTQTPKHLITATGQRVTLRCSPRSGDLSVYWYQQSLDQGLQFLIQYYNGEERAKGNILERFSAQQFPDLHSELNLSSLELGDSALYFCASSVAPEVDTQYFGPGTRLTVL.

The J gene is TRBJ2-6, the V gene TRBV18; TRBD1 agrees at 10 bases. V gave up 2 bases and J gave up 1 base; unmatched junction bases: 5. Germline CDR1 and CDR2: KGHSH and LQKENI. The CDR3 covers 18 residues. The DNA for the CDR3 is TGTGCCAGCTCACCAATACCGGGACAGGGGTCTGGGGCCAACGTCCTGACTTTC. Its translation: CASSPIPGQGSGANVLTF. The full variable domain, completed using reference TRBV18 and TRBJ2-6, is NAGVMQNPRHLVRRRGQEARLRCSPMKGHSHVYWYRQLPEEGLKFMVYLQKENIIDESGMPKERFSAEFPKEGPSILRIQQVVRGDSAAYFCASSPIPGQGSGANVLTFGAGSRLTVL.

J is TRBJ1-6 and V is TRBV19; tentatively, D is TRBD1 (6 bases). V gave up 6 bases and J gave up 10 bases, with 19 bases separating them. In germline, CDR1 is LNHDA, CDR2 SQIVND (reference sequence). The CDR3 has 15 residues. The CDR3: CASRPRGGERSPLHF. In DNA, the CDR3 is TGTGCCAGTAGGCCGAGAGGGGGAGAGCGCTCACCCCTCCACTTT.

The chain has TRBV24-1 and TRBJ2-7; 10 bases align to TRBD1. After removal of 7 bases from V and 0 bases from J, the junction contained 14 bases not matched to a gene. The germline V gene has CDR1 KGHDR and CDR2 SFDVKD. This CDR3 has 18 amino acids. CDR3 sequence (DNA): TGTGCCACCAGCTCACTCCGGGACAGGGGATTGAGCTCCTACGAGCAGTACGTC. Its translation: CATSSLRDRGLSSYEQYV.

This clone has at least ten counts. V gene TRBV9 combines with J gene TRBJ2-7; D not certain. V lost 4 bases and J lost 1, with 12 bases in between. This CDR3 comprises 14 residues. Germline CDR1 SGDLS, CDR2 YYNGEE. The CDR3: CASSPHDSSYEQYF. For the CDR3, the DNA is TGTGCCAGCAGCCCCCACGACTCATCCTACGAGCAGTACTTC.

This chain uses TRBV7-3 with TRBJ2-2; unclear D gene. V was clipped by 2 bases and J by 1 base, with 11 bases between them. This CDR3 comprises 16 residues. The germline CDR1 and CDR2 sequences are SGHTA and FQGTGA. The CDR3 DNA follows: TGTGCCAGCAGCTTAGAACCTAGAGGGAACACCGGGGAGCTGTTTTTT. Protein: CASSLEPRGNTGELFF.

The CDR3 coding sequence is TGTGCCAGCAGCTTTCTGGCATTACGAGAGACCCAGTACTTC. The encoded protein is CASSFLALRETQYF. V usage is TRBV5-6 and J usage is TRBJ2-5; D is unclear. The CDR3 is made up of 14 amino acids. The germline gives CDR1 SGHDT, CDR2 YYEEEE. V gave up 2 bases and J gave up 4 bases, with 12 bases separating them.

The chain is built from TRBV11-2 and TRBJ2-7; TRBD1 is a possible D gene (6 bases). Germline V gives CDR1 SGHAT, CDR2 FQNNGV. V was cut by 1 base and J by 2 bases, with 9 bases left in between. The CDR3 consists of 14 residues. The CDR3 bases are TGTGCCAGCAGCTTAGGGGGACAAGCCTACGAGCAGTACGTC. This sequence encodes CASSLGGQAYEQYV.

CDR3 DNA sequence: TGTGCCGCCTCGACAGGGTCAGGCGAGCAGTACGTC. Protein sequence: CAASTGSGEQYV. This chain uses TRBV7-9 with TRBJ2-7, with 7 positions matching TRBD1. Germline lookup yields CDR1 SEHNR and CDR2 FQNEAQ (reference sequence). Unmatched junction bases numbered 10, after V lost 11 bases and J lost 6 bases. This CDR3 contains 12 residues.